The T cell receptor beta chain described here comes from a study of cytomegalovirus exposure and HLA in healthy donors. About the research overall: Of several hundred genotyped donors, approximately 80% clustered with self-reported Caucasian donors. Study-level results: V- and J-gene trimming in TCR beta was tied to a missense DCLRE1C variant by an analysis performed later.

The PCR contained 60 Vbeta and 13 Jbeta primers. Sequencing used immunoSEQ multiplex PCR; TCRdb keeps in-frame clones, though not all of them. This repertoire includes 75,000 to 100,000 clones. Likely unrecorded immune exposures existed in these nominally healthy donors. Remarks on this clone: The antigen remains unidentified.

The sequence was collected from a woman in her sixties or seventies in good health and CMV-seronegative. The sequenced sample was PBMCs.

This CDR3 reads CASSPDRSQETQYF. CDR3 nucleotide sequence: TGTGCCAGCAGCCCGGACAGGTCCCAAGAGACCCAGTACTTC. The chain couples TRBV7-2 to TRBJ2-5; TRBD1 agrees at 7 bases. V lost 5 bases to trimming and J lost 1 base; unmatched junction nucleotides: 4. In germline, CDR1 is SGHTA, CDR2 FQGNSA. CDR3 length equals 14 residues.